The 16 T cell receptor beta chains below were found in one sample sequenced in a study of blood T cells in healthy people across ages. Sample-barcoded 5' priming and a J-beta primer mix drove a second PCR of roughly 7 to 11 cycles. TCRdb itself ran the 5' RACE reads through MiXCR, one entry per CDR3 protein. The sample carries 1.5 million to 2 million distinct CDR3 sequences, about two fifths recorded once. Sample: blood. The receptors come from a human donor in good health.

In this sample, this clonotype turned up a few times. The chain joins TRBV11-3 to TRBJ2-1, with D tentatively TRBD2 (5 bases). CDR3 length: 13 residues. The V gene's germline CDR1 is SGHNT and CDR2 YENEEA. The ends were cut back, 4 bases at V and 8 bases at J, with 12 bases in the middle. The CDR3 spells CASSSTRFDEQFF. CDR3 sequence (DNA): TGTGCCAGCAGCTCCACTAGATTCGATGAGCAGTTCTTC. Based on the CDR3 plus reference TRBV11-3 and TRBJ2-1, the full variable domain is EAGVVQSPRYKIIEKKQPVAFWCNPISGHNTLYWYLQNLGQGPELLIRYENEEAVDDSQLPKDRFSAERLKGVDSTLKIQPAELGDSAVYLCASSSTRFDEQFFGPGTRLTVL.

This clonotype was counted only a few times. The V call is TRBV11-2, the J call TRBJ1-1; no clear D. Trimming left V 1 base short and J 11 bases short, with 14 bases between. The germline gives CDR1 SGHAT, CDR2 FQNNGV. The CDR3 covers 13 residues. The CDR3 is CASSLGRVEGAFF. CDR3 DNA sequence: TGTGCCAGCAGCTTAGGGCGGGTTGAAGGGGCTTTCTTT. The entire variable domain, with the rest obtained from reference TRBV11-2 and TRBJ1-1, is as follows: EAGVAQSPRYKIIEKRQSVAFWCNPISGHATLYWYQQILGQGPKLLIQFQNNGVVDDSQLPKDRFSAERLKGVDSTLKIQPAKLEDSAVYLCASSLGRVEGAFFGQGTRLTVV.

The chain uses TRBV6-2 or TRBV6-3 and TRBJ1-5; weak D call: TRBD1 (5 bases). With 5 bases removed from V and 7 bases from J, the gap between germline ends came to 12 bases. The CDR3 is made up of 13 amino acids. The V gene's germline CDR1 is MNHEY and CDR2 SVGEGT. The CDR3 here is CASSKGTRQPQHF. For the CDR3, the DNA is TGTGCCAGCAGTAAGGGGACGAGGCAGCCCCAGCATTTT.

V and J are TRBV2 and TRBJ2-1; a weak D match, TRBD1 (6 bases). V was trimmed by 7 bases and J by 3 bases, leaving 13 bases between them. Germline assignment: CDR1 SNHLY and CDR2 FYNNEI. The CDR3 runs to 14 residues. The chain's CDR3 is CASKPRDNYNEQFF. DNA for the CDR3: TGTGCCAGCAAACCACGGGACAACTACAATGAGCAGTTCTTC.

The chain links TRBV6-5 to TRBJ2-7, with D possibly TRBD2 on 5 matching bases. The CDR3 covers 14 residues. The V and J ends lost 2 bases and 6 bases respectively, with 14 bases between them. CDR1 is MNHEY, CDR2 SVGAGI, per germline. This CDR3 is CASSYRAIGGEQYF. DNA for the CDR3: TGTGCCAGCAGTTACCGGGCGATAGGAGGCGAGCAGTACTTC.

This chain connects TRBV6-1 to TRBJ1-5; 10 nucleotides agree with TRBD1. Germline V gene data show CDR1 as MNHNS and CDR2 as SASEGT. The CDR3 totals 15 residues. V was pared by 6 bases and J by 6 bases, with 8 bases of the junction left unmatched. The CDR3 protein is CASRDTGQGSQPQHF. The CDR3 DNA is TGTGCCAGCAGGGACACGGGACAGGGGAGTCAGCCCCAGCATTTT.

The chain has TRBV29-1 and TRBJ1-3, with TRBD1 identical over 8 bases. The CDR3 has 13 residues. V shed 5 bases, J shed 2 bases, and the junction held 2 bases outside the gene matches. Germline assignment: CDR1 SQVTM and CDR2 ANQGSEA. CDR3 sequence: CSVLQGAGNTIYF. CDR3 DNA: TGCAGCGTTCTACAGGGGGCTGGAAACACCATATATTTT.

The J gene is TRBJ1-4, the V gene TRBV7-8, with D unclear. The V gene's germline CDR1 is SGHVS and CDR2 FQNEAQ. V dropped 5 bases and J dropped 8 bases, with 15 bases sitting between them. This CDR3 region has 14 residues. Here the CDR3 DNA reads TGTGCCAGCAGCGCGGGGTTATCAGGCGAAAAACTGTTTTTT. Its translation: CASSAGLSGEKLFF.

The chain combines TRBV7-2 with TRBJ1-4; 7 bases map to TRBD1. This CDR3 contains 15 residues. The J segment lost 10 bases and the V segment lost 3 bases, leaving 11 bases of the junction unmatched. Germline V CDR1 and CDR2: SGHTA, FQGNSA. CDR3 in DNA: TGTGCCAGCAGCTTTTCCGGGACAGACGCCCGAAAACTGTTTTTT. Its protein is CASSFSGTDARKLFF.

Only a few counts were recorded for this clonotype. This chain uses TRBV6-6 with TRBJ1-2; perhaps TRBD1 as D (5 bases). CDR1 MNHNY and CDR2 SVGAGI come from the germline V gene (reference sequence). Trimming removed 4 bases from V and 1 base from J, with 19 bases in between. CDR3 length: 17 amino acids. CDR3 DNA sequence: TGTGCCAGCAGTTCTCGAGGAGACAGTGTCAGTAACTATGGCTACACCTTC. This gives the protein CASSSRGDSVSNYGYTF.

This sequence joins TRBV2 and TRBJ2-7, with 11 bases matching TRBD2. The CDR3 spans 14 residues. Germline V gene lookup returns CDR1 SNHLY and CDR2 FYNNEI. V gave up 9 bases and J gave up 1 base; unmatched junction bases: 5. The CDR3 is CARTGTSGSYEQYF. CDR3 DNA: TGTGCCAGAACCGGGACTAGCGGATCCTACGAGCAGTACTTC.

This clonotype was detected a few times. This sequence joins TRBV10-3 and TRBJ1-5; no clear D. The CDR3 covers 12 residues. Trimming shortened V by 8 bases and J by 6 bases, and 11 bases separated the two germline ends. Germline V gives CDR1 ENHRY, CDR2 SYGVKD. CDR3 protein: CAIGEGGQPQHF. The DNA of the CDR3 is TGTGCCATCGGGGAGGGAGGTCAGCCCCAGCATTTT.

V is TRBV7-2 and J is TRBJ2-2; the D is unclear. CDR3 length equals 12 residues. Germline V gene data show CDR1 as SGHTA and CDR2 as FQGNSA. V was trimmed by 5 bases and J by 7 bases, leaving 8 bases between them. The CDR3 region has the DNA TGTGCCAGCAGCAAACAAGGCGGGGAGCTGTTTTTT. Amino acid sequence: CASSKQGGELFF.

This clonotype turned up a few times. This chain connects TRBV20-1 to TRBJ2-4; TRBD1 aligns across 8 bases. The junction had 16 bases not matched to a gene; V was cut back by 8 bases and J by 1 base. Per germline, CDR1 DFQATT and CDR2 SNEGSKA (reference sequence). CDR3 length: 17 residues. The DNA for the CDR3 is TGCAGTACTCCCACACAGGGGGTGTACAGGGCCAAAAACATTCAGTACTTC. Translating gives CSTPTQGVYRAKNIQYF.

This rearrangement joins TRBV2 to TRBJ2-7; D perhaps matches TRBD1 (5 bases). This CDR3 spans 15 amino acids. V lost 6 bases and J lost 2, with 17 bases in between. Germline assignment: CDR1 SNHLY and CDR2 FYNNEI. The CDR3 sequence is CASRNDRQPTYEQYF. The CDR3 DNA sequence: TGTGCCAGCAGAAACGACCGACAGCCTACCTACGAGCAGTACTTC.

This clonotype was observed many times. CDR3: CASSQAGSNQPQHF. In DNA form, the CDR3 reads TGTGCCAGCAGCCAAGCCGGTAGCAATCAGCCCCAGCATTTT. This chain connects TRBV3-1 to TRBJ1-5; D gene uncertain. CDR1 is LGHDT and CDR2 is YNNKEL in the germline V gene (reference sequence). The CDR3 covers 14 residues. Trimming cost V 1 base and J 0 bases, with 4 bases left between them. Full variable domain (missing parts from reference TRBV3-1 and TRBJ1-5): DTAVSQTPKYLVTQMGNDKSIKCEQNLGHDTMYWYKQDSKKFLKIMFSYNNKELIINETVPNRFSPKSPDKAHLNLHINSLELGDSAVYFCASSQAGSNQPQHFGDGTRLSIL.